This entry concerns a single T cell receptor beta chain. Its cognate antigen is unknown. The sample is drawn from a study of cytomegalovirus exposure and HLA in healthy donors. Study-wide points: In a later analysis, most CMV-associated TCR beta chains appeared HLA-restricted. TCR beta V- and J-gene trimming was later associated with a missense DCLRE1C variant. Across donors, sequencing depth was assumed by presence/absence analyses to be roughly uniform. In an earlier analysis, about 87% or about 30%: the productive usage of most TCR beta V segments.

CDR3 length equals 14 residues. The germline V gene encodes CDR1 MNHEY and CDR2 SVGAGI. V lost 6 bases, J lost 2 bases, and 13 bases lay in between. In the PCR, 60 Vbeta and 13 Jbeta primers were used. Clones were read by immunoSEQ multiplex PCR, and TCRdb kept only the in-frame ones, dropping some. Among roughly 93,000 clones listed, about 76% were seen once. V is TRBV6-5 and J is TRBJ1-1; weak D call: TRBD1 (6 bases). Sequencing was done on a sample of PBMCs. This TCR was recovered from a human donor in good health. The CDR3: CASSPRGINTEAFF. The CDR3 DNA sequence: TGTGCCAGCAGCCCCAGGGGAATTAACACTGAAGCTTTCTTT.